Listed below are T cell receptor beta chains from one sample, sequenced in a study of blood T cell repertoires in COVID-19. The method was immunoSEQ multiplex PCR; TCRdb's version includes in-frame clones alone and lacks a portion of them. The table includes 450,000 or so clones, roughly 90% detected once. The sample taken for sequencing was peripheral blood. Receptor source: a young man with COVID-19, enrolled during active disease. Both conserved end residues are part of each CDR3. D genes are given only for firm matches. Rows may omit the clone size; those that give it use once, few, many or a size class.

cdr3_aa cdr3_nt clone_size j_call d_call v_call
CASSYRGGVYIDQPQHF TGTGCCAGCAGTTACAGGGGGGGGGTTTACATTGATCAGCCCCAGCATTTT NA TRBJ1-5 NA TRBV6-2/TRBV6-3
CASSLTGADEQYF TGTGCCAGCAGCTTGACAGGGGCTGACGAGCAGTACTTC NA TRBJ2-7 TRBD1 TRBV11-2
CTSSPARLAAKETQYF TGCACCAGCAGCCCAGCCAGACTAGCAGCCAAAGAGACCCAGTACTTC NA TRBJ2-5 NA TRBV1
CASSPAGHLYGYTF TGCGCCAGCAGCCCAGCGGGACACCTCTATGGCTACACCTTC NA TRBJ1-2 NA TRBV5-1
CATRGGVSDEQFF TGTGCCACGCGAGGGGGGGTAAGTGATGAGCAGTTCTTC NA TRBJ2-1 NA TRBV6-5
CASGVLTGELQPQHF TGTGCCAGTGGTGTACTGACAGGGGAGCTACAGCCCCAGCATTTT once TRBJ1-5 TRBD1 TRBV19
CASSYEGRGQPQHF TGTGCCAGCAGTTACGAGGGCAGGGGACAGCCCCAGCATTTT NA TRBJ1-5 NA TRBV6-5
CSVEDGLAGGYEQYF TGCAGCGTTGAAGATGGTCTAGCGGGAGGATACGAGCAGTACTTC NA TRBJ2-7 TRBD2 TRBV29-1
CASSQAFSDYEQYF TGTGCCAGCAGCCAAGCTTTTTCAGACTACGAGCAGTACTTC NA TRBJ2-7 NA TRBV4-2
CASSQALRETQYF TGTGCCAGCAGCCAAGCTCTTCGAGAGACCCAGTACTTC few TRBJ2-5 NA TRBV14
CASSRQGLEEKLFF TGTGCCAGCAGCCGACAGGGGTTGGAAGAAAAACTGTTTTTT NA TRBJ1-4 TRBD1 TRBV28
CASSDVAGRGYTQYF TGTGCCAGTAGTGACGTAGCGGGGAGGGGATATACGCAGTATTTT NA TRBJ2-3 TRBD2 TRBV19
CASGGGRNTIYF TGTGCCAGCGGCGGAGGGAGAAACACCATATATTTT NA TRBJ1-3 NA TRBV25-1
CASSPRSRQGSSPLHF TGTGCCAGCAGCCCCCGTTCCCGGCAGGGAAGTTCACCCCTCCACTTT NA TRBJ1-6 NA TRBV14
CASSLYGLGGTTANEKLFF TGTGCCAGCAGCTTGTATGGTTTGGGGGGGACGACAGCTAATGAAAAACTGTTTTTT NA TRBJ1-4 NA TRBV5-5
CASSIGRNTGELFF TGTGCCAGTAGTATCGGGAGGAACACCGGGGAGCTGTTTTTT NA TRBJ2-2 NA TRBV19
CASSGLVVTGELFF TGTGCCAGCAGTGGACTGGTGGTAACCGGGGAGCTGTTTTTT NA TRBJ2-2 NA TRBV2
CASSPGEGWNQPQHF TGTGCCAGCAGCCCCGGGGAGGGATGGAATCAGCCCCAGCATTTT NA TRBJ1-5 NA TRBV7-3
CASSLEGGGRAVNEQFF TGCGCCAGCAGCTTGGAGGGCGGCGGGAGGGCCGTCAATGAGCAGTTCTTC NA TRBJ2-1 TRBD2 TRBV5-1
CASSGTDTDTQYF TGCGCCAGCAGTGGGACAGACACAGATACGCAGTATTTT NA TRBJ2-3 NA TRBV10-1
CASSDRLSAFF TGTGCCAGCAGCGACAGGCTGTCCGCTTTCTTT NA TRBJ1-1 NA TRBV3-1/TRBV3-2
CASSPQGLGNSPLHF TGTGCCAGCAGCCCGCAGGGGTTGGGAAATTCACCCCTCCACTTT few TRBJ1-6 NA TRBV6-5
CASSLRDRGQEQYF TGCGCCAGCAGCCTCCGGGACAGGGGGCAGGAGCAGTACTTC NA TRBJ2-7 TRBD1 TRBV5-1
CASSLDMRGAGNTIYF TGCGCCAGCAGCTTGGACATGCGAGGCGCTGGAAACACCATATATTTT NA TRBJ1-3 NA TRBV5-1
CSASRRTGDTEAFF TGCAGTGCTAGTAGGAGGACAGGGGACACTGAAGCTTTCTTT once TRBJ1-1 TRBD1 TRBV20-1
CASSIFASSYNEQFF TGTGCCAGTAGTATTTTTGCTAGCTCCTACAATGAGCAGTTCTTC NA TRBJ2-1 NA TRBV19
CASSQDRVRAEAFF TGTGCCAGCAGCCAAGACAGGGTTAGGGCTGAAGCTTTCTTT NA TRBJ1-1 NA TRBV3-1/TRBV3-2
CAWSVSSLESYEQYF TGTGCCTGGAGTGTATCTAGTCTCGAATCCTACGAGCAGTACTTC NA TRBJ2-7 NA TRBV30
CASSLAGQGEKLFF TGTGCCAGCAGTTTAGCAGGTCAGGGAGAAAAACTGTTTTTT NA TRBJ1-4 NA TRBV28